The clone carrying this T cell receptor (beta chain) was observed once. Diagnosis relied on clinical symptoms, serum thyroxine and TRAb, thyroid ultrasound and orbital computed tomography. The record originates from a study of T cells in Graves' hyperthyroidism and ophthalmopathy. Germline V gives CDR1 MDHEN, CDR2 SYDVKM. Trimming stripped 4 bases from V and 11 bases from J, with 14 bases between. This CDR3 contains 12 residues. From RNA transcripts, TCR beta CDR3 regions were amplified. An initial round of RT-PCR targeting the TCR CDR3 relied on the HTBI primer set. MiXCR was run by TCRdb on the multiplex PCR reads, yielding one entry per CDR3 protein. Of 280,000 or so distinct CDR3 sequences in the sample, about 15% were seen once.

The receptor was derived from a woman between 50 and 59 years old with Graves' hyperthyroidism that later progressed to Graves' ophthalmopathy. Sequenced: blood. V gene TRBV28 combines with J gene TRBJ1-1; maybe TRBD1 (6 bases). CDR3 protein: CASSSPRGRAFF. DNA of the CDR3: TGTGCCAGCAGTTCTCCCAGGGGCCGGGCTTTCTTT.